The present TCR beta chain was sequenced within a study of T-cell reconstitution after alpha-beta-depleted transplantation in children. Overall study findings and caveats: At day 60, the high TCRbeta diversity found in some patients originated from recipient T cells and thymic progenitors that had survived. By one year post-transplant, T-cell counts and diversity largely arose from T cells that were newly produced. Several hundred rapidly expanded clones from non-depleted graft cells reportedly supplied alpha-beta T cells about two months post-transplant.

This clonotype was seen ten or more times. The antigen remains undetermined. The CDR3 is 17 amino acids. Trimming removed 6 bases from V and 1 base from J; junction bases left unmatched: 12. Germline V lookup: CDR1 SNHLY, CDR2 FYNNEI. The library targeted TCRbeta and was prepared with unique molecular identifiers. Each CDR3 protein is one row after TCRdb ran MiXCR on the PCR reads. Among around 580,000 distinct CDR3 sequences listed, 23% were seen once. The sample in question was PBMCs, mostly from graft donor cells, obtained 360 days after TCRalphabeta/CD19-depleted stem cell transplant. The TCR was taken from a boy in the first two years of life who had a stem cell transplant for acute myeloid leukemia, so the T cells may come from the graft donor. The chain is built from TRBV2 and TRBJ2-7, with 10 bases that match TRBD1. CDR3 region: CASSVNPDRGPSYEQYV. In nucleotides, the CDR3 is TGTGCCAGCAGCGTGAACCCCGACAGGGGGCCTTCCTACGAGCAGTACGTC.